These 16 T cell receptor beta chains were sequenced from one sample in a study. MiXCR, applied by TCRdb to the 5' RACE reads, yields one record per CDR3 protein. In the table there are 55,000 to 80,000 distinct CDR3 sequences, roughly 23% of which are singletons. The material sequenced was memory CD4+ T cells sorted from a lymph node. Subset defined: memory CD4+ T cells, CD4+CD45RO+CD25-. All receptors come from a female donor with breast cancer.

In regard to this clonotype: Because it lacks the conserved phenylalanine or tryptophan at the end, this CDR3 is likely a read error. The V call is TRBV6-1, the J call TRBJ2-5; D is undetermined. The CDR3 length is 10 residues. V lost 6 bases to trimming and J lost 4 bases, with 3 bases between them. Germline loops: CDR1 MNHNS, CDR2 SASEGT. CDR3 sequence: CASRVETQYC. The CDR3, as DNA: TGTGCCAGCAGGGTAGAGACCCAGTACTGC.

This clonotype was observed many times. This chain uses TRBV4-3 with TRBJ2-3, with 11 bases lining up with TRBD2. Germline CDR1 LGHNA, CDR2 YSLEER. The ends lost 0 bases at V and 0 bases at J; junction bases unmatched: 8. The CDR3 runs 19 residues. The DNA for the CDR3 is TGCGCCAGCAGCCAAGAGGGAAGGCTAGCGGGAGGTAGCACAGATACGCAGTATTTT. Its protein product is CASSQEGRLAGGSTDTQYF.

Only a few counts were recorded for this clonotype. This chain joins TRBV5-1 and TRBJ1-1; no reliable D call. The CDR3 contains 14 residues. Between the trimmed V and J ends, which lost 0 bases and 2 bases, there was a span of 8 bases. CDR1 is SGHRS, CDR2 YFSETQ, per germline. The CDR3, as DNA: TGCGCCAGCAGCTTGGAGTTGGTAAACACTGAAGCTTTCTTT. Amino acid sequence: CASSLELVNTEAFF.

This sequence joins TRBV20-1 and TRBJ1-1, with D unclear. The CDR3 has 14 residues. V dropped 5 bases and J dropped 0 bases, with 13 bases sitting between them. Per the germline V gene, CDR1 is DFQATT and CDR2 is SNEGSKA (reference sequence). The CDR3 DNA reads as TGCAGTGCTCCCCAAGTCTCGTTGAACACTGAAGCTTTCTTT. Translating it yields CSAPQVSLNTEAFF.

The chain combines TRBV20-1 with TRBJ2-7; 11 bases align to TRBD1. Germline V CDR1 and CDR2: DFQATT, SNEGSKA (reference sequence). J lost 6 bases, V lost 6 bases, and 4 bases had no gene match. There are 12 residues in the CDR3. This CDR3 reads CSARTGGSEQYF. The CDR3, as DNA: TGCAGTGCAAGGACAGGGGGCTCCGAGCAGTACTTC.

V usage is TRBV7-2 and J usage is TRBJ2-7; TRBD1 aligns across 8 bases. Germline lookup yields CDR1 SGHTA and CDR2 FQGNSA. Unmatched junction bases numbered 9, after V lost 4 bases and J lost 4 bases. CDR3 size: 15 residues. The CDR3 reads CASSSGTRGLYEQYF. In DNA form, the CDR3 reads TGTGCCAGCAGCTCAGGAACCAGGGGGCTTTACGAGCAGTACTTC.

This clonotype is classed as medium-sized. This rearrangement joins TRBV9 to TRBJ2-7, with 9 bases lining up with TRBD2. The CDR3 sequence is 15 residues long. The V segment lost 4 bases and the J segment 0 bases; nucleotides outside the gene matches: 5. From germline, CDR1 is SGDLS and CDR2 YYNGEE. In DNA, the CDR3 is TGTGCCAGCAGCATTAGCGGGGGCGTCTCCTACGAGCAGTACTTC. Amino acid sequence: CASSISGGVSYEQYF.

The V call is TRBV5-1, the J call TRBJ2-7; TRBD1 agrees at 8 bases. Per germline, CDR1 SGHRS and CDR2 YFSETQ. With 4 bases clipped from V and 5 bases from J, the junction kept 5 bases outside the gene matches. The CDR3 spans 13 residues. The CDR3 reads CASSQTGGNEQYF. DNA for the CDR3: TGCGCCAGCAGCCAAACAGGGGGTAACGAGCAGTACTTC.

This clonotype occurred a few times. Written as DNA, the CDR3 is TGTGCCAGCAGCCCTGGGACAGGGGGGGCGGACACTGAAGCTTTCTTT. As protein: CASSPGTGGADTEAFF. The gene calls are TRBV6-2 or TRBV6-3 and TRBJ1-1; 11 nucleotides line up with TRBD1. Losses at the gene ends were 6 bases for V and 3 bases for J; bases not matched to a gene: 9. Germline-derived CDR1 and CDR2 are MNHEY and SVGEGT. The CDR3 has 16 residues.

Worth noting for this clonotype: Because it lacks the conserved phenylalanine or tryptophan at the end, this CDR3 is likely a read error. The CDR3: CASAGQSSTDTQYS. The CDR3 nucleotides are TGCGCCAGCGCCGGACAGAGCTCCACAGATACGCAGTATTCT. V is TRBV5-1 and J is TRBJ2-3, with a possible D match to TRBD1 (6 bases). Per the germline V gene, CDR1 is SGHRS and CDR2 is YFSETQ. V was cut by 7 bases and J by 2 bases, with 14 bases left in between. The CDR3 length is 14 residues.

This clonotype was seen repeatedly, ten times or more. The V gene is TRBV29-1, the J gene TRBJ1-2, with TRBD1 matching 7 bases. The length of the CDR3 is 12 residues. Germline assignment: CDR1 SQVTM and CDR2 ANQGSEA. The V and J ends lost 6 bases and 4 bases, in that order; junction bases with no gene match: 5. The CDR3 sequence: CSVRQGIYGYTF. The CDR3 nucleotides read TGCAGCGTACGACAGGGAATCTATGGCTACACCTTC.

Worth noting for this clonotype: At one of its ends the junction is not consistent with the germline gene, which may arise from a read error. The chain has TRBV19 and TRBJ1-2, with D maybe TRBD1 (6 bases). Germline assignment: CDR1 LNHDA and CDR2 SQIVND (reference sequence). CDR3 length: 14 residues. CDR3 bases: TGTGCCAGTAGCATAGGACAGCCCCGAGAGGGCTACACCTTC. It translates to CASSIGQPREGYTF. The full variable domain, with the rest looked up from reference TRBV19 and TRBJ1-2, is DGGITQSPKYLFRKEGQNVTLSCEQNLNHDAMYWYRQDPGQGLRLIYYSQIVNDFQKGDIAEGYSVSREKKESFPLTVTSAQKNPTAFYLCASSIGQPREGYTFGSGTRLTVV.

The chain employs TRBV28 and TRBJ2-7; D possibly corresponds to TRBD1 (6 bases). Germline V CDR1 and CDR2: MDHEN, SYDVKM. This CDR3 region has 12 residues. With 7 bases removed from V and 5 bases from J, the gap between germline ends came to 12 bases. The CDR3 DNA reads as TGTGCCAGCAAACAGGGTTCTAACGAGCAGTACTTC. Translated: CASKQGSNEQYF.

This chain joins TRBV28 and TRBJ1-3; the match to TRBD1 covers 7 bases. CDR1 MDHEN and CDR2 SYDVKM come from the germline V gene. The trim removed 6 bases at V and 0 bases at J, leaving 8 bases unmatched. The CDR3 has 16 residues. This chain's CDR3 is CASRRTGGSSGNTIYF. CDR3 nucleotides: TGTGCCAGCAGAAGGACAGGAGGGAGCTCTGGAAACACCATATATTTT.

About this clonotype itself: This sequence may be a read error, since a much larger clone differs from it by one base. J is TRBJ1-2 and V is TRBV7-2; no reliable D call. The CDR3 is 15 residues long. The germline gives CDR1 SGHTA, CDR2 FQGNSA. Trimming stripped 4 bases from V and 3 bases from J, with 15 bases between. Here the CDR3 reads CASSSFLGRDYGYTF. The CDR3 bases are TGTGCCAGCAGCTCCTTCTTAGGAAGGGACTATGGCTACACCTTC.

Remarks on this clonotype: A much larger clonotype is one base distant, so this may be a read error. J is TRBJ2-7 and V is TRBV6-2 or TRBV6-3, with a tentative D call TRBD1 (7 bases). From germline, CDR1 is MNHEY and CDR2 SVGEGT. There are 14 residues in the CDR3. CDR3 loop: CASRRDSFSHEQYF. Here the CDR3 DNA reads TGTGCCAGCAGGCGGGACAGCTTCTCCCACGAGCAGTACTTC.